These T cell receptor beta chains were read from a single sample in a study of blood T cell repertoires in COVID-19. TCRdb's table, derived via immunoSEQ multiplex PCR, lists solely in-frame clones and lacks some. Here the sample spans about 66,000 clones, 91% being singletons. The sequencing sample was made of peripheral blood. These receptor sequences come from a human donor in a cohort sampled during active COVID-19. Both conserved end residues are part of each CDR3. A D gene is named only where the DNA matches it firmly. Expanded clones are given a class, and other clones once, few, many or no size at all.

CDR3aa: CASSLLLAANTGELFF
CDR3nt: TGCGCCAGCAGCTTGTTACTAGCGGCGAACACCGGGGAGCTGTTTTTT
abundance: .
v_gene: TRBV5-1
j_gene: TRBJ2-2
d_gene: TRBD2

CDR3aa: CASSLAGGRTDTQYF
CDR3nt: TGTGCCAGCAGCTTAGCGGGAGGGCGAACAGATACGCAGTATTTT
abundance: .
v_gene: TRBV7-2
j_gene: TRBJ2-3
d_gene: TRBD2

CDR3aa: CASRNQGAGETQYF
CDR3nt: TGTGCCAGTAGAAACCAGGGGGCTGGAGAGACCCAGTACTTC
abundance: .
v_gene: TRBV19
j_gene: TRBJ2-5
d_gene: TRBD1

CDR3aa: CASSYSIQGRELFF
CDR3nt: TGTGCCAGCAGTTACTCGATTCAGGGGAGGGAGCTGTTTTTT
abundance: .
v_gene: TRBV6-6
j_gene: TRBJ2-2
d_gene: .

CDR3aa: CASSPYLSSSYNEQFF
CDR3nt: TGTGCCAGCAGTCCATACCTCTCGAGCTCCTACAATGAGCAGTTCTTC
abundance: .
v_gene: TRBV6-2/TRBV6-3
j_gene: TRBJ2-1
d_gene: .

CDR3aa: CASALGRNTGELFF
CDR3nt: TGTGCCAGCGCCCTCGGGAGGAACACCGGGGAGCTGTTTTTT
abundance: .
v_gene: TRBV2
j_gene: TRBJ2-2
d_gene: .

CDR3aa: CASSLGGGRSYEQYF
CDR3nt: TGTGCCAGCAGCTTAGGCGGGGGACGGTCCTACGAGCAGTACTTC
abundance: .
v_gene: TRBV7-2
j_gene: TRBJ2-7
d_gene: TRBD2

CDR3aa: CASSSSTGGSETQYF
CDR3nt: TGTGCCAGCTCTTCCTCAACAGGGGGCAGCGAGACCCAGTACTTC
abundance: .
v_gene: TRBV18
j_gene: TRBJ2-5
d_gene: TRBD1

CDR3aa: CASSLPGPGGGSSDTQYF
CDR3nt: TGTGCCAGCAGTTTACCCGGGCCAGGCGGGGGGAGTTCAGATACGCAGTATTTT
abundance: .
v_gene: TRBV28
j_gene: TRBJ2-3
d_gene: TRBD2

CDR3aa: CASSQEASGVFNSYNEQFF
CDR3nt: TGTGCCAGCAGCCAAGAAGCTAGCGGGGTTTTCAACTCCTACAATGAGCAGTTCTTC
abundance: once
v_gene: TRBV3-1/TRBV3-2
j_gene: TRBJ2-1
d_gene: TRBD2

CDR3aa: CASSERGGEQYF
CDR3nt: TGTGCCAGCAGTGAGAGGGGGGGGGAGCAGTACTTC
abundance: once
v_gene: TRBV6-4
j_gene: TRBJ2-7
d_gene: .

CDR3aa: CASSPAAGGQETQYF
CDR3nt: TGTGCCAGCAGTCCCGCAGCGGGGGGGCAAGAGACCCAGTACTTC
abundance: .
v_gene: TRBV25-1
j_gene: TRBJ2-5
d_gene: TRBD2

CDR3aa: CSVEDPGGIARGYNEQFF
CDR3nt: TGCAGCGTTGAAGATCCGGGGGGGATAGCAAGGGGTTACAATGAGCAGTTCTTC
abundance: .
v_gene: TRBV29-1
j_gene: TRBJ2-1
d_gene: TRBD2

CDR3aa: CASSHSLAGGRADTQYF
CDR3nt: TGCGCCAGCAGCCACTCCTTAGCGGGGGGGAGGGCAGATACGCAGTATTTT
abundance: .
v_gene: TRBV4-3
j_gene: TRBJ2-3
d_gene: TRBD2

CDR3aa: CASSLGRDRPFYGYTF
CDR3nt: TGTGCCAGCAGCTTAGGTCGGGACAGACCTTTTTATGGCTACACCTTC
abundance: .
v_gene: TRBV7-2
j_gene: TRBJ1-2
d_gene: TRBD1

CDR3aa: CASSPGQGLNEQFF
CDR3nt: TGTGCCAGCAGCCCGGGACAGGGACTCAATGAGCAGTTCTTC
abundance: .
v_gene: TRBV9
j_gene: TRBJ2-1
d_gene: TRBD1

CDR3aa: CASSTLAETYEQYF
CDR3nt: TGTGCCAGCAGTACCCTAGCGGAGACCTACGAGCAGTACTTC
abundance: .
v_gene: TRBV6-5
j_gene: TRBJ2-7
d_gene: TRBD2

CDR3aa: CASRPWGQQETQYF
CDR3nt: TGTGCCAGCAGGCCGTGGGGGCAGCAAGAGACCCAGTACTTC
abundance: once
v_gene: TRBV27
j_gene: TRBJ2-5
d_gene: .

CDR3aa: CASSYSRTGGSPLHF
CDR3nt: TGTGCCAGCAGTTACTCGAGAACGGGAGGATCACCCCTCCACTTT
abundance: .
v_gene: TRBV6-5
j_gene: TRBJ1-6
d_gene: .

CDR3aa: CASSREAGIDYGYTF
CDR3nt: TGTGCCAGTAGCCGAGAGGCGGGGATCGACTATGGCTACACCTTC
abundance: .
v_gene: TRBV19
j_gene: TRBJ1-2
d_gene: .

CDR3aa: CASSSGIVEEGYNEQFF
CDR3nt: TGTGCCAGCAGTTCAGGGATTGTCGAGGAGGGCTACAATGAGCAGTTCTTC
abundance: .
v_gene: TRBV28
j_gene: TRBJ2-1
d_gene: .

CDR3aa: CASSRQTGGASYQETQYF
CDR3nt: TGTGCCAGCAGCCGCCAGACAGGGGGCGCGTCGTACCAAGAGACCCAGTACTTC
abundance: once
v_gene: TRBV4-2
j_gene: TRBJ2-5
d_gene: TRBD1

CDR3aa: CASSLGTGSTEAFF
CDR3nt: TGCGCCAGCAGCTTGGGGACAGGGTCGACTGAAGCTTTCTTT
abundance: .
v_gene: TRBV5-1
j_gene: TRBJ1-1
d_gene: TRBD1

CDR3aa: CASSLGLGGRLSYNEQFF
CDR3nt: TGTGCCAGCAGCTTAGGGCTTGGCGGGAGGTTGTCCTACAATGAGCAGTTCTTC
abundance: .
v_gene: TRBV7-2
j_gene: TRBJ2-1
d_gene: TRBD2